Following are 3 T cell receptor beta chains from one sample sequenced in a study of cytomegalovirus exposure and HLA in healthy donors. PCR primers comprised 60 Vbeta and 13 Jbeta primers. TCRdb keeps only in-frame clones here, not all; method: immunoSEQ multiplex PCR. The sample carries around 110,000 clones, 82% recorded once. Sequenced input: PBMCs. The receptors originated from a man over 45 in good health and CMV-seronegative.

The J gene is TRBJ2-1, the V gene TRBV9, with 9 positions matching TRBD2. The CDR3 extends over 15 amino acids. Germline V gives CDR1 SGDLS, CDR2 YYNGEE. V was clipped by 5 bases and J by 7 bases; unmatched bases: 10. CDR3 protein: CASRESGGLGNEQFF. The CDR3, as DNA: TGTGCCAGCAGAGAGAGCGGGGGGCTAGGGAATGAGCAGTTCTTC.

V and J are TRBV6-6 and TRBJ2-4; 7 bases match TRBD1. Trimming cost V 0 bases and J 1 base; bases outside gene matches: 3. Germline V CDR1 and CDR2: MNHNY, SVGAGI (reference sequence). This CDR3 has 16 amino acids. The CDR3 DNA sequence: TGTGCCAGCAGTTACTCGAAACAGGGGGCCAAAAACATTCAGTACTTC. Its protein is CASSYSKQGAKNIQYF.

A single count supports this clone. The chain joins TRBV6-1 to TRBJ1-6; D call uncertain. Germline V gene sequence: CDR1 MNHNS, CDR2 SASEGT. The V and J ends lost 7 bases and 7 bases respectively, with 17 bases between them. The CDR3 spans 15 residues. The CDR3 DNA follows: TGTGCCAGCACCGTACGGGGATTGAGGAATTCACCCCTCCACTTT. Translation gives CASTVRGLRNSPLHF.